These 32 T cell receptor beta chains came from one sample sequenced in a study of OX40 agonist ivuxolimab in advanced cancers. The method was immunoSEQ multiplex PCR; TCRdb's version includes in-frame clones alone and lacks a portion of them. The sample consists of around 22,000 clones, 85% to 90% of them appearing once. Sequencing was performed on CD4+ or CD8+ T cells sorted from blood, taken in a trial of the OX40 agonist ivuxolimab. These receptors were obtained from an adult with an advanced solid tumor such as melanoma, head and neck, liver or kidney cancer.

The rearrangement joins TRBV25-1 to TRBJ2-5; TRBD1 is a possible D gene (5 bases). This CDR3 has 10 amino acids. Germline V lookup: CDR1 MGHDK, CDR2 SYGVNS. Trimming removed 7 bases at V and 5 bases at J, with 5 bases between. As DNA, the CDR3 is TGTGCCAGCAAGGGGGAGACCCAGTACTTC. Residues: CASKGETQYF.

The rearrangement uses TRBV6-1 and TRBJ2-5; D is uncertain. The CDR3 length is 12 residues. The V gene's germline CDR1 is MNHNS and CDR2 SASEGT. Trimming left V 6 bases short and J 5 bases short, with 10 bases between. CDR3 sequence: CASRRQIETQYF. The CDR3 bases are TGTGCCAGCAGGCGGCAGATCGAGACCCAGTACTTC.

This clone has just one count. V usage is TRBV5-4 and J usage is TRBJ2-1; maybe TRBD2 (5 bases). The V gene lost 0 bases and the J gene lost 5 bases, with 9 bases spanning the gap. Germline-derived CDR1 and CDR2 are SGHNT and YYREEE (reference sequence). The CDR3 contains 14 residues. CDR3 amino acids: CASSLGGVNNEQFF. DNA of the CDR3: TGTGCCAGCAGCTTGGGGGGAGTCAACAATGAGCAGTTCTTC.

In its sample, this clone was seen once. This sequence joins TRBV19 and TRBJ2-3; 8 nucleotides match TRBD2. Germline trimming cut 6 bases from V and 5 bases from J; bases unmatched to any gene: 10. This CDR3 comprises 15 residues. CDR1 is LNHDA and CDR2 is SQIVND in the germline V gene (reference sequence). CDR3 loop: CASSPWTSREDTQYF. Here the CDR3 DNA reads TGTGCCAGTAGCCCATGGACTAGCAGGGAAGATACGCAGTATTTT.

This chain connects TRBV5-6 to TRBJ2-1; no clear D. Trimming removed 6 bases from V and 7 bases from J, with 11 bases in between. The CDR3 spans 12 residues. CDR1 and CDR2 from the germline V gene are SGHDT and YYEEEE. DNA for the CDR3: TGTGCCAGCACAAACCAACAGAATGAGCAGTTCTTC. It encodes CASTNQQNEQFF.

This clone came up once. CDR3 in amino acids: CASSHRWEGFVNEQFF. DNA for the CDR3: TGCGCCAGCAGCCACCGTTGGGAAGGGTTTGTCAATGAGCAGTTCTTC. V is TRBV4-1 and J is TRBJ2-1; no firm D call. The CDR3 loop spans 16 amino acids. V was shortened by 3 bases and J by 6 bases, with 18 bases between the two germline ends. From germline, CDR1 is MGHRA and CDR2 YSYEKL.

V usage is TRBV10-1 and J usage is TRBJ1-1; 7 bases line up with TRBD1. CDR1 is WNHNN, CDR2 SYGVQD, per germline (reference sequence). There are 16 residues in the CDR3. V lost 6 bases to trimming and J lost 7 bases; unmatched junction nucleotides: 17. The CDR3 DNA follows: TGCGCCAGCAGAGGGGGTAGGGGGCTAGGAGGCAATGAAGCTTTCTTT. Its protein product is CASRGGRGLGGNEAFF.

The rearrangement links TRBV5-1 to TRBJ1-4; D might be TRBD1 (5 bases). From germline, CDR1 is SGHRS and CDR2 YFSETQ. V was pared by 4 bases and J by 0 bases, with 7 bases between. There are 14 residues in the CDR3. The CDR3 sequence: CASSPGPTNEKLFF. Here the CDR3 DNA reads TGCGCCAGCAGCCCGGGGCCAACTAATGAAAAACTGTTTTTT.

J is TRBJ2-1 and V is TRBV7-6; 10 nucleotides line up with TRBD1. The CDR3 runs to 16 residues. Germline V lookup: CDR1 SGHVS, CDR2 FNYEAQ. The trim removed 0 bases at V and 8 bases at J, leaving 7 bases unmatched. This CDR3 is CASSLARGGQGHEQFF. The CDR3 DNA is TGTGCCAGCAGCTTAGCGCGCGGGGGACAGGGGCATGAGCAGTTCTTC.

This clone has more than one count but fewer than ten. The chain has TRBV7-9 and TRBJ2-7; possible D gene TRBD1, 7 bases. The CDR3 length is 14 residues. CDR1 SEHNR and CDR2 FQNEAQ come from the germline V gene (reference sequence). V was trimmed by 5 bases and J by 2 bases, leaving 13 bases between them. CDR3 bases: TGTGCCAGCAGCCCGGGGGACAGTCCCTACGAGCAGTACTTC. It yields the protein CASSPGDSPYEQYF.

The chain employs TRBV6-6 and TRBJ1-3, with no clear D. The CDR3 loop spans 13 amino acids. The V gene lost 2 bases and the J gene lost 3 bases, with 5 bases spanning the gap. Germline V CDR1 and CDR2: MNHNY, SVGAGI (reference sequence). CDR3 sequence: CASSYGYGNTIYF. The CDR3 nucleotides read TGTGCCAGCAGTTACGGGTATGGAAACACCATATATTTT.

CDR3: CATGEAYEQYF. CDR3 sequence (DNA): TGTGCCACCGGGGAGGCTTACGAGCAGTACTTC. This rearrangement joins TRBV2 to TRBJ2-7; a possible D gene is TRBD2 (6 bases). V lost 10 bases and J 4 bases, leaving 11 bases between the germline ends. CDR1 is SNHLY, CDR2 FYNNEI, per germline. The CDR3 covers 11 residues. The variable domain in full, completed from reference TRBV2 and TRBJ2-7, reads EPEVTQTPSHQVTQMGQEVILRCVPISNHLYFYWYRQILGQKVEFLVSFYNNEISEKSEIFDDQFSVERPDGSNFTLKIRSTKLEDSAMYFCATGEAYEQYFGPGTRLTVT.

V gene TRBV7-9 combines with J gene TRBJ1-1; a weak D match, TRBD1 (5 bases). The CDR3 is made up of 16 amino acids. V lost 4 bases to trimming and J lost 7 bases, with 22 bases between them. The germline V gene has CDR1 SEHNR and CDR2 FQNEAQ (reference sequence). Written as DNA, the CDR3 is TGTGCCAGCAGCTCACCCTCCGGGACCGGGGGGAATGAAGCTTTCTTT. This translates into CASSSPSGTGGNEAFF.

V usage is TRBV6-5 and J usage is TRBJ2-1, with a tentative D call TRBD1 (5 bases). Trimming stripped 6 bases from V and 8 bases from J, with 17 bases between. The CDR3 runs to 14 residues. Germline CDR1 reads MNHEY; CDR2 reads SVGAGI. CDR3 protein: CASRTQGYWDEQFF. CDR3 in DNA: TGTGCCAGCAGGACTCAGGGCTACTGGGATGAGCAGTTCTTC.

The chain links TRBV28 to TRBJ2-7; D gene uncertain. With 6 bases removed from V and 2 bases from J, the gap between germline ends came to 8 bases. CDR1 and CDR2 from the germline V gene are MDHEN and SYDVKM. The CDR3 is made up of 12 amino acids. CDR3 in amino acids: CASSLETYEQYF. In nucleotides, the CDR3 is TGTGCCAGCAGCCTCGAAACCTACGAGCAGTACTTC.

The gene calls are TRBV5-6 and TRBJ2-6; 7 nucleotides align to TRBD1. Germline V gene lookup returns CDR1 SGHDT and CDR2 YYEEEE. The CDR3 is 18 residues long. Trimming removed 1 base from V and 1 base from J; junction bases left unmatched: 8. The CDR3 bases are TGTGCCAGCAGCTTGATGCAGGACAGGCTTTCTGGGGCCAACGTCCTGACTTTC. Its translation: CASSLMQDRLSGANVLTF.

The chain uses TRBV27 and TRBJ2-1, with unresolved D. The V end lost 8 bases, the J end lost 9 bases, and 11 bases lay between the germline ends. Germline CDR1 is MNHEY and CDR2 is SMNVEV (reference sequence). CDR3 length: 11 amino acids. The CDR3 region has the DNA TGTGCCAGCGGAAGAGGTCGTGAGCAGTTCTTC. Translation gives CASGRGREQFF.

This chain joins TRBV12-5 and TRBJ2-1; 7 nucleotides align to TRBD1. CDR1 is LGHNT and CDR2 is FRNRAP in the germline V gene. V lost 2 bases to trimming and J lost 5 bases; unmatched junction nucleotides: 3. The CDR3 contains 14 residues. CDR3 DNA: TGTGCTAGTGGTTTGTTGGGACAGAACAATGAGCAGTTCTTC. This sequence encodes CASGLLGQNNEQFF.

CDR3 protein: CASSLSRSYNEQFF. The CDR3 DNA follows: TGTGCCAGCAGTTTATCCCGCTCCTACAATGAGCAGTTCTTC. The V gene is TRBV27, the J gene TRBJ2-1; D ambiguous. Looked up from germline, CDR1 is MNHEY and CDR2 is SMNVEV (reference sequence). The CDR3 loop spans 14 amino acids. V was trimmed by 0 bases and J by 0 bases, leaving 3 bases between them.

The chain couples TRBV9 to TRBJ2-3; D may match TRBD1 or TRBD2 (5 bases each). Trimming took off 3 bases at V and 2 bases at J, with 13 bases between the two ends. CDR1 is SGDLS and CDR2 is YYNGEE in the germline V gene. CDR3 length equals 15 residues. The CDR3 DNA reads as TGTGCCAGCAGCGCCCGGGACCGGTTCACAGATACGCAGTATTTT. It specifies CASSARDRFTDTQYF.

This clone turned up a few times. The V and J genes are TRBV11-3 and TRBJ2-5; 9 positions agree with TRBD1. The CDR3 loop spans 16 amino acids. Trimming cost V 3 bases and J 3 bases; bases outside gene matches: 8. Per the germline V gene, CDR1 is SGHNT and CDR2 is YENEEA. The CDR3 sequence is CASSFRLTGGKETQYF. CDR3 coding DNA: TGTGCCAGCAGCTTTCGATTGACAGGGGGGAAAGAGACCCAGTACTTC.

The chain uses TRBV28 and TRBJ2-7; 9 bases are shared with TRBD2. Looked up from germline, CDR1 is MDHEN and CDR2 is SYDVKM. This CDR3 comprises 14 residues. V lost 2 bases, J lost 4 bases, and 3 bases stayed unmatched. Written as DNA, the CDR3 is TGTGCCAGCAGTTTAAGCGGGAGGCCGTACGAGCAGTACTTC. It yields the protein CASSLSGRPYEQYF.

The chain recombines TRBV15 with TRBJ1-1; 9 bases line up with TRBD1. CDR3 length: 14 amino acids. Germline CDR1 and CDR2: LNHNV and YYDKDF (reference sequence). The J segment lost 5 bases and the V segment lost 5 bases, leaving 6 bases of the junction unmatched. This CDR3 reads CATSGDRESTEAFF. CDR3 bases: TGTGCCACCAGCGGGGACAGGGAATCGACTGAAGCTTTCTTT. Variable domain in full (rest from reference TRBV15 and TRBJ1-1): DAMVIQNPRYQVTQFGKPVTLSCSQTLNHNVMYWYQQKSSQAPKLLFHYYDKDFNNEADTPDNFQSRRPNTSFCFLDIRSPGLGDTAMYLCATSGDRESTEAFFGQGTRLTVV.

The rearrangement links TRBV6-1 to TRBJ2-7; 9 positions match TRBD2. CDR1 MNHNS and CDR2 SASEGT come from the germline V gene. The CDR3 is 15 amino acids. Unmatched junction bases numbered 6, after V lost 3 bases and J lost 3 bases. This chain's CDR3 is CASSETTSGNYEQYF. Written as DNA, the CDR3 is TGTGCCAGCAGTGAGACGACTAGCGGAAACTACGAGCAGTACTTC.

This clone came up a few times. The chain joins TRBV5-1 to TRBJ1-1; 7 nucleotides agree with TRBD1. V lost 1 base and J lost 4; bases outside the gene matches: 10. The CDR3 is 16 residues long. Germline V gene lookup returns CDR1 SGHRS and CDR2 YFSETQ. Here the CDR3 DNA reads TGCGCCAGCAGCTTGAGCGAGGGGTCAGGGGGCACTGAAGCTTTCTTT. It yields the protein CASSLSEGSGGTEAFF.

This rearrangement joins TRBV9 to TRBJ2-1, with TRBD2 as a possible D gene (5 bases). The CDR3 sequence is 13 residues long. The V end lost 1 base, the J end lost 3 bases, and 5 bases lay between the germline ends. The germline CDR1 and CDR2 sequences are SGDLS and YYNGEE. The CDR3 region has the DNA TGTGCCAGCAGCGTAACTAGCTACAATGAGCAGTTCTTC. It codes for CASSVTSYNEQFF.

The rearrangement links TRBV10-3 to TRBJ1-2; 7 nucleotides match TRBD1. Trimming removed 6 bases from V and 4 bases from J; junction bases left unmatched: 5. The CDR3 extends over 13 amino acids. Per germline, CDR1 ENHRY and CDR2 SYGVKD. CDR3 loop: CAIRGTEFYGYTF. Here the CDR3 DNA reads TGTGCCATCAGGGGGACAGAGTTCTATGGCTACACCTTC.

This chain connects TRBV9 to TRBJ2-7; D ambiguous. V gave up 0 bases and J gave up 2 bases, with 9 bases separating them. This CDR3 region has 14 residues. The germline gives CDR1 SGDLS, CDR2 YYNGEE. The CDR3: CASSVAYRAYEQYF. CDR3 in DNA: TGTGCCAGCAGCGTAGCGTACCGCGCCTACGAGCAGTACTTC.

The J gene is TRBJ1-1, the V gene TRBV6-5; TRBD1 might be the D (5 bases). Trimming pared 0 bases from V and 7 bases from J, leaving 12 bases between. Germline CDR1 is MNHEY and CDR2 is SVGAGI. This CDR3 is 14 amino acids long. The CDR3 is CASSYSPGAGEAFF. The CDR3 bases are TGTGCCAGCAGTTACTCTCCCGGGGCGGGTGAAGCTTTCTTT.

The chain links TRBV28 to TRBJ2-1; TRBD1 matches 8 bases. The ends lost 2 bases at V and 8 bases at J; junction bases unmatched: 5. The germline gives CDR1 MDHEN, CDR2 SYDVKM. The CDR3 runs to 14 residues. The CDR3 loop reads CASSLGAGGYEQFF. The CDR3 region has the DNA TGTGCCAGCAGTTTAGGGGCAGGGGGCTATGAGCAGTTCTTC.

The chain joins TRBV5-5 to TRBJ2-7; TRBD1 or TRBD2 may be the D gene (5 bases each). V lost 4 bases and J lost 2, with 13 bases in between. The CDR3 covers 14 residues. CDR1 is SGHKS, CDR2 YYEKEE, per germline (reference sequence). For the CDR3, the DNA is TGTGCCAGCAGCCACCGGGACGCCACCTACGAGCAGTACTTC. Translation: CASSHRDATYEQYF.

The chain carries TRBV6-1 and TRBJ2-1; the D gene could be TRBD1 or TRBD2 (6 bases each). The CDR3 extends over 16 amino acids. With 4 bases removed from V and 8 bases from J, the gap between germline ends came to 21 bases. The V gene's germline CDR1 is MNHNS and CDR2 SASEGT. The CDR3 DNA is TGTGCCAGCAGTGTCCCGGGGGCGAAGAAGGGCGATGAGCAGTTCTTC. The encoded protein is CASSVPGAKKGDEQFF.